The 14 T cell receptor beta chains below all came from one sample that was sequenced in a study of shared clonotypes between healthy human individuals. TCRdb's table, derived via immunoSEQ multiplex PCR, lists solely in-frame clones and lacks some. Altogether over 850,000 clones are present, more than 75% being singletons, with the ten largest covering around 0.47%. The sequenced sample consisted of memory CD4+ T cells from PBMCs. Stated subset: CD45RA-negative fraction. Receptors were obtained from a man in his late teens or twenties in good health. Some clones in this sample may be carry-over from other donors' samples.

The chain joins TRBV7-6 to TRBJ2-3; 8 bases align to TRBD2. This CDR3 is 16 amino acids long. The V gene's germline CDR1 is SGHVS and CDR2 FNYEAQ. Trimming took 3 bases from V and 4 from J; bases not matched to a gene: 9. The CDR3 loop reads CASSFGAGVGADTQYF. CDR3 nucleotides: TGTGCCAGCAGCTTTGGAGCGGGAGTTGGGGCAGATACGCAGTATTTT.

Worth noting for this clone: This same CDR3 is encoded by further DNA sequences in the sample. V usage is TRBV10-3 and J usage is TRBJ2-5; D is perhaps TRBD2 (6 bases). This CDR3 region has 12 residues. Trimming removed 2 bases at V and 5 bases at J, with 6 bases between. Per the germline V gene, CDR1 is ENHRY and CDR2 is SYGVKD. Here the CDR3 reads CAISEGGETQYF. The CDR3 coding sequence is TGTGCCATCAGTGAGGGAGGGGAGACCCAGTACTTC.

This rearrangement joins TRBV2 to TRBJ2-5, with TRBD2 matching 11 bases. V was clipped by 6 bases and J by 3 bases; unmatched bases: 0. The CDR3 consists of 13 residues. Germline V gene lookup returns CDR1 SNHLY and CDR2 FYNNEI. This chain's CDR3 is CASRTSGKETQYF. Written as DNA, the CDR3 is TGTGCCAGCAGGACTAGCGGGAAAGAGACCCAGTACTTC. Looking up the rest from reference TRBV2 and TRBJ2-5 gives the full variable domain: EPEVTQTPSHQVTQMGQEVILRCVPISNHLYFYWYRQILGQKVEFLVSFYNNEISEKSEIFDDQFSVERPDGSNFTLKIRSTKLEDSAMYFCASRTSGKETQYFGPGTRLLVL.

This chain links TRBV7-9 with TRBJ1-2; 8 positions agree with TRBD1. Germline CDR1 reads SEHNR; CDR2 reads FQNEAQ (reference sequence). The CDR3 sequence is 14 residues long. Germline trimming cut 2 bases from V and 7 bases from J; bases unmatched to any gene: 6. CDR3 sequence (DNA): TGTGCCAGCAGCTTATTGCCGACAGGGGCTGGCTACACCTTC. Protein: CASSLLPTGAGYTF. Based on the CDR3 plus reference TRBV7-9 and TRBJ1-2, the full variable domain is DTGVSQNPRHKITKRGQNVTFRCDPISEHNRLYWYRQTLGQGPEFLTYFQNEAQLEKSRLLSDRFSAERPKGSFSTLEIQRTEQGDSAMYLCASSLLPTGAGYTFGSGTRLTVV.

The chain links TRBV7-6 to TRBJ2-5, with D unresolved. The length of the CDR3 is 15 residues. Per germline, CDR1 SGHVS and CDR2 FNYEAQ. Trimming removed 8 bases at V and 2 bases at J, with 18 bases between. Written as DNA, the CDR3 is TGTGCCAGCTCCCCGAGTGGATCAGGTCAAGAGACCCAGTACTTC. It is translated as CASSPSGSGQETQYF.

J is TRBJ2-1 and V is TRBV10-3, with D unclear. Germline CDR1 reads ENHRY; CDR2 reads SYGVKD. The CDR3 sequence is 11 residues long. V was cut by 11 bases and J by 2 bases, with 7 bases left in between. This CDR3 reads CASGPYNEQFF. The CDR3 nucleotides read TGTGCCTCCGGCCCCTACAATGAGCAGTTCTTC.

The J gene is TRBJ2-1, the V gene TRBV7-2; 7 bases line up with TRBD2. The junction had 7 bases not matched to a gene; V was cut back by 0 bases and J by 5 bases. This CDR3 is 16 amino acids long. Germline V lookup: CDR1 SGHTA, CDR2 FQGNSA. The CDR3 DNA reads as TGTGCCAGCAGCTTAGCATTTAGTCTAGCGGACAATGAGCAGTTCTTC. Translating it yields CASSLAFSLADNEQFF.

The V and J genes are TRBV27 and TRBJ1-1; the match to TRBD1 covers 8 bases. CDR3 size: 14 residues. Per germline, CDR1 MNHEY and CDR2 SMNVEV (reference sequence). J gave up 11 bases and V 5 bases, and 13 bases lay outside the gene matches. The CDR3 reads CASSVTRTGGWAFF. The CDR3 DNA follows: TGTGCCAGCAGTGTTACTCGAACAGGGGGATGGGCTTTCTTT.

This clone was seen a single time. The CDR3 bases are TGTGCCAGCAGTTTAAGAGGAGGCCGAGCTAACTATGGCTACACCTTC. It encodes CASSLRGGRANYGYTF. The chain carries TRBV28 and TRBJ1-2; D is unresolved. This CDR3 is built from 16 residues. CDR1 and CDR2 from the germline V gene are MDHEN and SYDVKM. The V end was cut by 2 bases, the J end by 0 bases, with 13 bases between.

J is TRBJ2-3 and V is TRBV4-1; 8 nucleotides match TRBD2. The length of the CDR3 is 16 residues. Germline assignment: CDR1 MGHRA and CDR2 YSYEKL. Germline trimming cut 7 bases from V and 0 bases from J; bases unmatched to any gene: 9. The CDR3 protein is CASKLLAVTSTDTQYF. The CDR3 DNA reads TGCGCCAGCAAACTACTAGCGGTGACTAGCACAGATACGCAGTATTTT.

The chain links TRBV30 to TRBJ2-5, with TRBD2 identical over 13 bases. The CDR3 has 17 amino acids. The trim removed 5 bases at V and 3 bases at J, leaving 12 bases unmatched. The germline CDR1 and CDR2 sequences are GTSNPN and SVGIG (reference sequence). CDR3 region: CAWGPTSGGLGEETQYF. The CDR3 bases are TGTGCCTGGGGCCCGACTAGCGGGGGGCTCGGGGAAGAGACCCAGTACTTC.

The V call is TRBV5-1, the J call TRBJ2-1; D ambiguous. The length of the CDR3 is 15 residues. In germline, CDR1 is SGHRS, CDR2 YFSETQ. V lost 6 bases to trimming and J lost 2 bases, with 15 bases between them. Written as DNA, the CDR3 is TGCGCCAGCACCAACTCGGCCAACACCTACAATGAGCAGTTCTTC. Its translation: CASTNSANTYNEQFF.

V gene TRBV5-1 combines with J gene TRBJ1-3; no firm D call. This CDR3 has 13 residues. CDR1 SGHRS and CDR2 YFSETQ come from the germline V gene. The germline V and J ends were trimmed by 5 bases and 0 bases, with 6 bases remaining between them. The CDR3 region is CASRRDSGNTIYF. The CDR3, as DNA: TGCGCCAGCAGACGGGACTCTGGAAACACCATATATTTT.

This clone came up once. The J gene is TRBJ2-3, the V gene TRBV6-1; 7 nucleotides align to TRBD1. The length of the CDR3 is 13 residues. V lost 2 bases and J lost 6; bases outside the gene matches: 2. Germline lookup yields CDR1 MNHNS and CDR2 SASEGT. CDR3: CASSERGPDTQYF. CDR3 nucleotide sequence: TGTGCCAGCAGTGAAAGGGGGCCTGATACGCAGTATTTT.